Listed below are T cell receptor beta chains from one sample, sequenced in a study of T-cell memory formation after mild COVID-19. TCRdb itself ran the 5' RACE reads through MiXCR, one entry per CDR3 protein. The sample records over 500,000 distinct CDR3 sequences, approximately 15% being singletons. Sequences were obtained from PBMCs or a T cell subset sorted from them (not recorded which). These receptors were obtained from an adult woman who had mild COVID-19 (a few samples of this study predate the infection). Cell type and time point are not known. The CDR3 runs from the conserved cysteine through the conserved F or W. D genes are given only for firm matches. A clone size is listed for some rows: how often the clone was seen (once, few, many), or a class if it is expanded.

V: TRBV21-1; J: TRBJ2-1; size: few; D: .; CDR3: CASSPRDYLNNEQFF; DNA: TGTGCCAGCAGCCCCCGGGACTACCTGAACAATGAGCAGTTCTTC
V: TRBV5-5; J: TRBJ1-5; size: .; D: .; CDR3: CASSLTVAERPQHF; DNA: TGTGCCAGCAGCTTGACAGTGGCCGAGAGGCCCCAGCATTTT
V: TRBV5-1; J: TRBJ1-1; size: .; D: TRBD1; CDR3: CASSWEGQLNTEAFF; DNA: TGCGCCAGCAGCTGGGAGGGACAGTTGAACACTGAAGCTTTCTTT
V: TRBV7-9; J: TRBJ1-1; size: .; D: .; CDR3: CASSTYGRLEAFF; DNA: TGTGCCAGCAGCACATATGGACGGCTTGAAGCTTTCTTT
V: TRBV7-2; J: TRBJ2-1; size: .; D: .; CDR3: CASSLYYGNNEQFF; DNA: TGTGCCAGCAGCTTATACTACGGGAACAATGAGCAGTTCTTC
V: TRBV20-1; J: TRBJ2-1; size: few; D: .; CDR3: CSARDRGSYRGNEQFF; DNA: TGCAGTGCTAGAGATAGGGGATCATATCGGGGCAATGAGCAGTTCTTC
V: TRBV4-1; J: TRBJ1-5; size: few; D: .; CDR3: CASSLDSFGNQPQHF; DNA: TGCGCCAGCAGCTTGGACTCTTTCGGGAATCAGCCCCAGCATTTT
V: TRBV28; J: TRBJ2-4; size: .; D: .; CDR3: CASRYRALAKNIQYF; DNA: TGTGCCAGCAGGTACAGGGCCCTGGCCAAAAACATTCAGTACTTC
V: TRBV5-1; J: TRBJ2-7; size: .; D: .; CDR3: CASSLDGRTSSYEQYF; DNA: TGCGCCAGCAGCTTGGATGGCAGAACCTCCTCCTACGAGCAGTACTTC
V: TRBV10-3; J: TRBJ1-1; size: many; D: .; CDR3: CAIAFEPNTEAFF; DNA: TGTGCCATCGCTTTTGAACCGAACACTGAAGCTTTCTTT
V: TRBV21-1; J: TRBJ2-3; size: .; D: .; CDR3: CASSTMRGRGGTQYF; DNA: TGTGCCAGCAGCACTATGAGGGGGAGGGGGGGAACGCAGTATTTT
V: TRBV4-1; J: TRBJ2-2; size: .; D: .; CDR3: CASSQGGQITGELFF; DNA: TGCGCCAGCAGCCAAGGCGGGCAAATCACCGGGGAGCTGTTTTTT
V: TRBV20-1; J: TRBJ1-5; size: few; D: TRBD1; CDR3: CSAPGQGGHQPQHF; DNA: TGCAGTGCCCCGGGACAGGGAGGCCATCAGCCCCAGCATTTT
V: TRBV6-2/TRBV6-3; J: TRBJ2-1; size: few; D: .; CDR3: CASSHSDFMDEQFF; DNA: TGTGCCAGCAGTCACTCGGATTTTATGGATGAGCAGTTCTTC
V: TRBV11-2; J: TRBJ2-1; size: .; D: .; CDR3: CASSLGEDTSYNEQFF; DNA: TGTGCCAGCAGCTTAGGGGAGGACACATCCTACAATGAGCAGTTCTTC
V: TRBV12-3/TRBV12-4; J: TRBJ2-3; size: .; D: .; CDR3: CASSPLPSAGVTDTQYF; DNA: TGTGCCAGCAGTCCACTCCCCTCAGCGGGCGTCACAGATACGCAGTATTTT
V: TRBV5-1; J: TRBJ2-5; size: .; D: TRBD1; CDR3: CASSYSGTATQETQYF; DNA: TGCGCCAGCAGCTATTCCGGGACAGCAACCCAAGAGACCCAGTACTTC
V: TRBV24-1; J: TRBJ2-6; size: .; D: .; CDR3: CATSGAGTGANVLTF; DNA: TGTGCCACCAGCGGGGCGGGGACCGGGGCCAACGTCCTGACTTTC
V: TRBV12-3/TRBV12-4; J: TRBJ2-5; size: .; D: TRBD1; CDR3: CASSPTGAQETQYF; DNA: TGTGCCAGCAGTCCGACAGGGGCCCAAGAGACCCAGTACTTC
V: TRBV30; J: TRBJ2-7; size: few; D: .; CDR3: CAWTPKSEQYF; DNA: TGTGCCTGGACCCCCAAATCCGAGCAGTACTTC
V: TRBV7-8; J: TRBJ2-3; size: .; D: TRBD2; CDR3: CASSVSWVKGLAGDTQYF; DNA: TGTGCCAGCAGCGTTAGTTGGGTGAAGGGACTAGCGGGAGATACGCAGTATTTT
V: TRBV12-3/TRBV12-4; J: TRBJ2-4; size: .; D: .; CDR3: CASSPWRAKNIQYF; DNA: TGTGCCAGCAGCCCCTGGAGGGCCAAAAACATTCAGTACTTC
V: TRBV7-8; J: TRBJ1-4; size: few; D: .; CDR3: CASSLVVQWGEKLFF; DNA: TGTGCCAGCAGCTTAGTGGTGCAGTGGGGTGAAAAACTGTTTTTT
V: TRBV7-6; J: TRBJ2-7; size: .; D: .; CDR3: CASSSRPYGEQYF; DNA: TGTGCCAGCAGCTCTCGCCCCTACGGGGAGCAGTACTTC
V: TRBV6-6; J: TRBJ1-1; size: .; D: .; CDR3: CASSYEGSTEAFF; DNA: TGTGCCAGCAGTTACGAGGGGTCTACTGAAGCTTTCTTT
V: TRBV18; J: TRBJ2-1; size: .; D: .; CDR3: CASSPGYFLGNEQFF; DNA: TGTGCCAGCTCACCTGGCTACTTTCTCGGGAATGAGCAGTTCTTC
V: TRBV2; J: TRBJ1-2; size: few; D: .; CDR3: CASSPQVGGVGSGYTF; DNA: TGTGCCAGCAGTCCGCAGGTGGGAGGGGTCGGCTCTGGCTACACCTTC
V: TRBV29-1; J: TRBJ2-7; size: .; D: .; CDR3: CSVEGHSSYEQYF; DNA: TGCAGCGTTGAGGGACACAGCTCCTACGAGCAGTACTTC
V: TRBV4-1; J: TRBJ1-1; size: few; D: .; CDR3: CASSQDSANTEAFF; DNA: TGCGCCAGCAGCCAAGACAGTGCGAACACTGAAGCTTTCTTT
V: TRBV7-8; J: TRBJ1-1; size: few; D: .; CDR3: CASSLTGGWGNTEAFF; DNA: TGTGCCAGCAGCTTAACTGGCGGGTGGGGGAACACTGAAGCTTTCTTT
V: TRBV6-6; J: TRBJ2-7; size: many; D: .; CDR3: CASSGQSYEQYF; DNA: TGTGCCAGCAGTGGACAATCCTACGAGCAGTACTTC
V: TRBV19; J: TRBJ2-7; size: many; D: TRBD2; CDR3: CASSINPGGYEQYF; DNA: TGTGCCAGTAGTATCAATCCGGGGGGATACGAGCAGTACTTC
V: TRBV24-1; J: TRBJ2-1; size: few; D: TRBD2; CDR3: CATSDSRTSGGYEQFF; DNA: TGTGCCACCAGTGATTCCCGGACTAGCGGGGGGTATGAGCAGTTCTTC
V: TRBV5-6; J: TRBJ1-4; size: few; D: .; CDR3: CASSLAIRTSEEKLFF; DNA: TGTGCCAGCAGCTTGGCCATACGTACGTCTGAGGAAAAACTGTTTTTT
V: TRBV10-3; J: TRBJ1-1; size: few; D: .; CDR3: CAISESGTGNTEAFF; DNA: TGTGCCATCAGTGAGTCAGGTACAGGGAACACTGAAGCTTTCTTT
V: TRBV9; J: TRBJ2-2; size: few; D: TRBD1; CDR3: CASTRTGEPGELFF; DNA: TGTGCCAGCACCCGTACAGGGGAACCCGGGGAGCTGTTTTTT
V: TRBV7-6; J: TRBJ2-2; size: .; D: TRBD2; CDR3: CASRLLGSGSTGELFF; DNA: TGTGCCAGCAGACTACTGGGTAGCGGGAGTACCGGGGAGCTGTTTTTT
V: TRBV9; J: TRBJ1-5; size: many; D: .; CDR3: CASSVGELGNQPQHF; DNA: TGTGCCAGCAGCGTGGGGGAATTGGGCAATCAGCCCCAGCATTTT
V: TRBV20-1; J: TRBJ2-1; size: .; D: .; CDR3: CRANSGFYNEQFF; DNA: TGCAGAGCTAACAGCGGTTTCTACAATGAGCAGTTCTTC
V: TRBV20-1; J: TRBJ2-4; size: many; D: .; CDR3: CSARDSSKSVDIQYF; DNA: TGCAGTGCTAGGGACAGTAGTAAGTCAGTCGACATTCAGTACTTC
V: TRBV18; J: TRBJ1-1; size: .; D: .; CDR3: CASSTAQGMGTEAFF; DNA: TGTGCCAGCTCAACGGCCCAGGGGATGGGGACTGAAGCTTTCTTT
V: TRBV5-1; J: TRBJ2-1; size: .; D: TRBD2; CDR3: CASSLGTSGRAQNEQFF; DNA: TGCGCCAGCAGTCTAGGGACTAGCGGGAGGGCCCAGAATGAGCAGTTCTTC
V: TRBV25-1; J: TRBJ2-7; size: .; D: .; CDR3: CASSHPGRAYEQYF; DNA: TGTGCCAGCAGTCATCCGGGCAGAGCCTACGAGCAGTACTTC
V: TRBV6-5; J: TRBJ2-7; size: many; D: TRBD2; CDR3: CASSPILSGTSVYEQYF; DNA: TGTGCCAGCAGTCCGATCTTATCCGGGACTAGCGTCTACGAGCAGTACTTC
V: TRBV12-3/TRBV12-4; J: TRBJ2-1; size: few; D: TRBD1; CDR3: CASSWATGVGNEQFF; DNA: TGTGCCAGCAGTTGGGCGACAGGGGTCGGCAATGAGCAGTTCTTC
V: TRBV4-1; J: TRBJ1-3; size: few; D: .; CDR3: CASSQVSSGDISGNTIYF; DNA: TGCGCCAGCAGCCAAGTTTCGTCCGGGGACATCTCTGGAAACACCATATATTTT
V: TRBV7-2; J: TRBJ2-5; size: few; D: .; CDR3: CASSQSGLGETQYF; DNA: TGTGCCAGCAGCCAAAGCGGGCTTGGGGAGACCCAGTACTTC
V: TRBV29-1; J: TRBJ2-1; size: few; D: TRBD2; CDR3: CSVESSGSPYNEQFF; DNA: TGCAGCGTTGAATCGAGCGGGAGTCCCTACAATGAGCAGTTCTTC
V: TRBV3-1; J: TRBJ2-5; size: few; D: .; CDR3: CASSQDLLARLETQYF; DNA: TGTGCCAGCAGCCAAGATCTACTAGCAAGACTCGAGACCCAGTACTTC
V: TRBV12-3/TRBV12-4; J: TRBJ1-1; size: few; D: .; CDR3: CALNRVGNTEAFF; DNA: TGTGCTCTAAACAGGGTAGGGAACACTGAAGCTTTCTTT
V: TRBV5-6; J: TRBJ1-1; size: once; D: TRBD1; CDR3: CASSARQGWGMNTEAFF; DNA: TGTGCCAGCAGCGCAAGACAGGGGTGGGGGATGAACACTGAAGCTTTCTTT
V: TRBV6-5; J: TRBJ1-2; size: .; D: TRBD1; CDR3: CASSYSLGQGSGYTF; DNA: TGTGCCAGCAGTTACTCCCTGGGACAGGGATCTGGCTACACCTTC
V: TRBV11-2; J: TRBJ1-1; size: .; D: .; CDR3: CASSYLEGASPRAFF; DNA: TGTGCCAGCAGCTACCTTGAAGGGGCCTCCCCCAGGGCTTTCTTT
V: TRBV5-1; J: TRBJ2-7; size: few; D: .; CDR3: CASSETPSSYEQYF; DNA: TGCGCCAGCAGCGAGACACCGAGCTCCTACGAGCAGTACTTC
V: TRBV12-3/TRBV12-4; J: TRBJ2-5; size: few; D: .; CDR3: CASRATEETQYF; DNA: TGTGCCAGCAGGGCGACAGAAGAGACCCAGTACTTC
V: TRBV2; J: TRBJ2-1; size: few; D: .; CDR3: CASRGRIWEQFF; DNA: TGTGCCAGTAGAGGCAGGATCTGGGAGCAGTTCTTC
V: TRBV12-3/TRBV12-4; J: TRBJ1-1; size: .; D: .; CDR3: CASSLVGAAEAFF; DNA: TGTGCCAGCAGTTTGGTGGGGGCGGCTGAAGCTTTCTTT
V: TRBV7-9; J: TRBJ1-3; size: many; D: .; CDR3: CASSLALSGNTIYF; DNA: TGTGCCAGCAGCTTAGCGCTCTCAGGAAACACCATATATTTT